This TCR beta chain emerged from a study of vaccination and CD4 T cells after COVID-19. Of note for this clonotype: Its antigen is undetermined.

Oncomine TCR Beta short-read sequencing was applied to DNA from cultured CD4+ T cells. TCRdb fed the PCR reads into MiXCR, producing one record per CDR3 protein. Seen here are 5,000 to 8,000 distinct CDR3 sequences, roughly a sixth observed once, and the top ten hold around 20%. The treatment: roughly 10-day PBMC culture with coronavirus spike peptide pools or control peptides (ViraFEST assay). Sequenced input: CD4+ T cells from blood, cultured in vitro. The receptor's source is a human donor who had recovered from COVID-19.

CDR3 region: CSASYTNYNEQFF. The DNA of the CDR3 is TGCAGTGCTAGCTACACAAACTACAATGAGCAGTTCTTC. The chain couples TRBV20-1 to TRBJ2-1; the D is unclear. The CDR3 has 13 residues. With 3 bases removed from V and 3 bases from J, the gap between germline ends came to 9 bases. CDR1 DFQATT and CDR2 SNEGSKA come from the germline V gene (reference sequence).